These 27 T cell receptor beta chains share one sample of origin, sequenced in a study of blood T cell repertoires in COVID-19. TCRdb's table, derived via immunoSEQ multiplex PCR, lists solely in-frame clones and lacks some. The sample includes 150,000 to 200,000 clones, 80% of them seen just once. The sample comprised peripheral blood. These receptor sequences come from a man between 65 and 79 years old with active or convalescent COVID-19.

About this clone itself: At the DNA level, this CDR3 is encoded by other sequences in the same sample as well. The chain has TRBV2 and TRBJ1-1; TRBD1 aligns across 7 bases. Trimming took 11 bases from V and 2 from J; bases not matched to a gene: 2. Germline CDR1 and CDR2: SNHLY and FYNNEI. This CDR3 comprises 11 residues. The CDR3 bases are TGTGCCGGGACAGTAAACACTGAAGCTTTCTTT. Its translation is CAGTVNTEAFF. The entire variable domain, with the rest obtained from reference TRBV2 and TRBJ1-1, is as follows: EPEVTQTPSHQVTQMGQEVILRCVPISNHLYFYWYRQILGQKVEFLVSFYNNEISEKSEIFDDQFSVERPDGSNFTLKIRSTKLEDSAMYFCAGTVNTEAFFGQGTRLTVV.

The V and J genes are TRBV3-1 (or the pseudogene TRBV3-2) and TRBJ1-2, with unresolved D. V lost 0 bases and J 4 bases, leaving 3 bases between the germline ends. Germline CDR1 LGHDT, CDR2 YNNKEL (reference sequence). CDR3 length: 12 amino acids. CDR3 bases: TGTGCCAGCAGCCAAGAAGCCTATGGCTACACCTTC. This sequence encodes CASSQEAYGYTF.

This clone was observed a few times. The chain couples TRBV7-8 to TRBJ1-1; 7 bases agree with TRBD1. Germline loops: CDR1 SGHVS, CDR2 FQNEAQ. V trimming: 7 bases; J trimming: 3 bases; junction bases outside the gene matches: 8. The CDR3 is made up of 14 amino acids. In nucleotides, the CDR3 is TGTGCCAGCACCAAAGGGGGCGCGGACACTGAAGCTTTCTTT. As protein: CASTKGGADTEAFF.

The J gene is TRBJ1-2, the V gene TRBV6-5, with 7 bases aligning to TRBD1. CDR1 is MNHEY, CDR2 SVGAGI, per germline. This CDR3 spans 13 amino acids. After removal of 4 bases from V and 8 bases from J, the junction contained 7 bases not matched to a gene. The CDR3 loop is CASSSGTERGYTF. The DNA for the CDR3 is TGTGCCAGCAGTTCCGGGACAGAGAGAGGCTACACCTTC.

This rearrangement joins TRBV18 to TRBJ1-4; TRBD1 matches at 11 bases. Germline-derived CDR1 and CDR2 are KGHSH and LQKENI. The V segment lost 5 bases and the J segment 11 bases; nucleotides outside the gene matches: 4. The CDR3 is 13 amino acids. The CDR3 protein is CASSSGQGEKLFF. The CDR3 DNA reads TGTGCCAGCTCATCGGGACAGGGGGAGAAACTGTTTTTT. The full variable domain, in which reference TRBV18 and TRBJ1-4 provide the parts outside the CDR3, is NAGVMQNPRHLVRRRGQEARLRCSPMKGHSHVYWYRQLPEEGLKFMVYLQKENIIDESGMPKERFSAEFPKEGPSILRIQQVVRGDSAAYFCASSSGQGEKLFFGSGTQLSVL.

The table lists this clone with many counts. This chain connects TRBV10-2 to TRBJ1-2; no definite D call. The CDR3 covers 12 residues. Germline loops: CDR1 WSHSY, CDR2 SAAADI. Trimming cost V 6 bases and J 4 bases, with 9 bases left between them. Here the CDR3 reads CASREGGYGYTF. DNA for the CDR3: TGCGCCAGCAGAGAGGGAGGCTATGGCTACACCTTC.

The chain couples TRBV3-1 (or the pseudogene TRBV3-2) to TRBJ1-1, with a possible D match to TRBD1 (5 bases). Trimming took off 1 base at V and 8 bases at J, with 11 bases between the two ends. This CDR3 region has 13 residues. Germline V lookup: CDR1 LGHDT, CDR2 YNNKEL (reference sequence). Here the CDR3 reads CASSQGGGKEAFF. The CDR3 coding sequence is TGTGCCAGCAGCCAAGGGGGGGGGAAAGAAGCTTTCTTT.

Comments on this clone: Relative to the germline gene, one junction end is altered; a read error may explain this. The V call is TRBV6-1, the J call TRBJ1-1; TRBD1 might be the D (5 bases). The V gene's germline CDR1 is MNHNS and CDR2 SASEGT. This CDR3 has 14 residues. The CDR3 region has the DNA TGTGCCAGCAGTGAAAGGGCGGAGGGGACTCATTTACGATTT. Translating gives CASSERAEGTHLRF.

This clone has a handful of counts. The rearrangement uses TRBV7-9 and TRBJ1-1, with D uncertain. V shed 1 base and J shed 10 bases, with 10 bases lying between them. The CDR3 runs to 12 residues. The germline V gene encodes CDR1 SEHNR and CDR2 FQNEAQ (reference sequence). The CDR3 region has the DNA TGTGCCAGCAGCTTAGTAGGCGCGGGAGCTTTCTTT. Amino acid sequence: CASSLVGAGAFF.

This clone was recorded a few times. The V call is TRBV5-1, the J call TRBJ2-7; 7 nucleotides align to TRBD2. Germline CDR1 SGHRS, CDR2 YFSETQ. After removal of 4 bases from V and 2 bases from J, the junction contained 6 bases not matched to a gene. There are 14 residues in the CDR3. Here the CDR3 reads CASSPQGTTYEQYF. Written as DNA, the CDR3 is TGCGCCAGCAGCCCACAAGGGACTACCTACGAGCAGTACTTC.

In this sample, this clone turned up once. The chain combines TRBV12-5 with TRBJ1-4; TRBD1 matches 8 bases. The germline gives CDR1 LGHNT, CDR2 FRNRAP. Unmatched junction bases numbered 9, after V lost 6 bases and J lost 0 bases. The CDR3 has 17 amino acids. The CDR3 sequence is CASGAWTGYATNEKLFF. The CDR3 DNA sequence: TGTGCTAGTGGAGCCTGGACAGGGTATGCAACTAATGAAAAACTGTTTTTT.

V gene TRBV12-3 or TRBV12-4 combines with J gene TRBJ2-7, with 7 bases fitting TRBD1. With V trimmed by 3 bases and J by 8 bases, 4 bases remained unmatched. The CDR3 sequence is 12 residues long. CDR3 sequence: CASSFEGAQQYF. The CDR3 DNA follows: TGTGCCAGCAGTTTTGAGGGGGCCCAGCAGTACTTC.

This clone was detected ten times or more. The V call is TRBV6-5, the J call TRBJ1-1; D call uncertain. The CDR3 loop spans 13 amino acids. Germline CDR1 and CDR2: MNHEY and SVGAGI. V was pared by 6 bases and J by 7 bases, with 15 bases between. The CDR3 nucleotides are TGTGCCAGCAGGAAACCTAGCCCAAGTGAAGCTTTCTTT. Residues: CASRKPSPSEAFF.

The chain links TRBV12-1 to TRBJ1-1; the D call in the table, TRBD1, was not verified against the DNA. TRBV12-1 is labeled a pseudogene. The CDR3 has 16 residues. The DNA of the CDR3 is TGTGCCAGCAGCCCACCCCCCCGACAGGGGGCGGCCCGGGCTTTCTTT. This gives the protein CASSPPPRQGAARAFF.

The chain links TRBV5-1 to TRBJ2-3; D gene ambiguous. Per the germline V gene, CDR1 is SGHRS and CDR2 is YFSETQ. The CDR3 consists of 13 residues. Trimming removed 6 bases from V and 1 base from J, with 9 bases in between. As DNA, the CDR3 is TGCGCCAGCACCCTTCCAGGCACAGATACGCAGTATTTT. This gives the protein CASTLPGTDTQYF.

The V gene is TRBV11-2, the J gene TRBJ2-3; 9 nucleotides line up with TRBD1. With V trimmed by 5 bases and J by 7 bases, 10 bases remained unmatched. CDR3 length: 15 amino acids. Germline V gene data show CDR1 as SGHAT and CDR2 as FQNNGV. This chain's CDR3 is CASSRRTGVGNTQYF. CDR3 DNA: TGTGCCAGCAGCCGACGGACAGGGGTGGGAAATACGCAGTATTTT.

This sequence joins TRBV9 and TRBJ2-5; TRBD2 aligns across 8 bases. The CDR3 is made up of 16 amino acids. Germline trimming cut 0 bases from V and 1 base from J; bases unmatched to any gene: 5. The V gene's germline CDR1 is SGDLS and CDR2 YYNGEE. CDR3 residues: CASSVGAGGIQETQYF. The CDR3 bases are TGTGCCAGCAGCGTAGGGGCGGGGGGCATCCAAGAGACCCAGTACTTC. The whole variable domain, remainder taken from reference TRBV9 and TRBJ2-5, is DSGVTQTPKHLITATGQRVTLRCSPRSGDLSVYWYQQSLDQGLQFLIQYYNGEERAKGNILERFSAQQFPDLHSELNLSSLELGDSALYFCASSVGAGGIQETQYFGPGTRLLVL.

The chain employs TRBV7-2 and TRBJ2-1, with 7 positions matching TRBD2. There are 17 residues in the CDR3. Germline lookup yields CDR1 SGHTA and CDR2 FQGNSA. V trimming: 6 bases; J trimming: 0 bases; junction bases outside the gene matches: 11. CDR3 nucleotide sequence: TGTGCCAGCAGTCCCAGCCTAGCGGCTAGCTCCTACAATGAGCAGTTCTTC. Translating gives CASSPSLAASSYNEQFF.

Notes on this clone: The sample has other DNA sequences that encode this CDR3 too. V gene TRBV5-1 combines with J gene TRBJ2-2; D ambiguous. Between the trimmed V and J ends, which lost 0 bases and 5 bases, there was a span of 8 bases. The length of the CDR3 is 14 residues. CDR1 is SGHRS, CDR2 YFSETQ, per germline. The CDR3 DNA is TGCGCCAGCAGCTTGGCCGCGGATACCGGGGAGCTGTTTTTT. This gives the protein CASSLAADTGELFF.

This clone appeared once. The genes are TRBV4-2 and TRBJ1-4, with 7 nucleotides matching TRBD1. This CDR3 region has 18 residues. Germline CDR1 reads LGHNA; CDR2 reads YNFKEQ. V lost 0 bases, J lost 0 bases, and 7 bases stayed unmatched. The chain's CDR3 is CASSQDPGQITTNEKLFF. CDR3 sequence (DNA): TGTGCCAGCAGCCAAGATCCGGGACAGATAACAACTAATGAAAAACTGTTTTTT.

This chain connects TRBV19 to TRBJ1-1, with 8 positions matching TRBD1. The CDR3 contains 15 residues. CDR1 LNHDA and CDR2 SQIVND come from the germline V gene (reference sequence). With V trimmed by 1 base and J by 3 bases, 4 bases remained unmatched. The CDR3 region has the DNA TGTGCCAGTAGTATAGTGGGCAGGGGGCACACTGAAGCTTTCTTT. Translated: CASSIVGRGHTEAFF.

This chain uses TRBV2 with TRBJ2-5; 8 nucleotides align to TRBD2. There are 13 residues in the CDR3. V lost 7 bases to trimming and J lost 1 base; unmatched junction nucleotides: 2. Germline lookup yields CDR1 SNHLY and CDR2 FYNNEI. The CDR3 nucleotides read TGTGCCAGCAAGGGGACTAGCCAAGAGACCCAGTACTTC. Its protein product is CASKGTSQETQYF.

The chain is built from TRBV30 and TRBJ2-7, with D unclear. The V gene's germline CDR1 is GTSNPN and CDR2 SVGIG (reference sequence). Trimming stripped 1 base from V and 4 bases from J, with 14 bases between. The CDR3 runs to 14 residues. CDR3: CAWSGVGTTYEQYF. The CDR3 region has the DNA TGTGCCTGGAGTGGGGTGGGCACCACTTACGAGCAGTACTTC.

The V gene is TRBV5-4, the J gene TRBJ2-4; 8 nucleotides match TRBD1. CDR1 is SGHNT and CDR2 is YYREEE in the germline V gene (reference sequence). There are 15 residues in the CDR3. With V trimmed by 0 bases and J by 6 bases, 5 bases remained unmatched. In DNA, the CDR3 is TGTGCCAGCAGCTTGGCAACCGGGACAGGAAACATTCAGTACTTC. Translating gives CASSLATGTGNIQYF.

The chain has TRBV28 and TRBJ2-7; 9 bases match TRBD1. V dropped 5 bases and J dropped 6; count of bases not matched to a gene: 11. Germline values: CDR1 MDHEN, CDR2 SYDVKM. CDR3 length: 15 residues. DNA of the CDR3: TGTGCCAGCAGTATATCAGGGACAGGGCGCGGCGAGCAGTACTTC. This sequence encodes CASSISGTGRGEQYF.

The chain couples TRBV20-1 to TRBJ2-2; a possible D gene is TRBD2 (5 bases). Trimming removed 5 bases at V and 9 bases at J, with 10 bases between. Germline CDR1 is DFQATT and CDR2 is SNEGSKA (reference sequence). The CDR3 runs 11 residues. The CDR3 here is CSAPRERELFF. The CDR3 nucleotides read TGCAGTGCTCCAAGGGAGCGGGAGCTGTTTTTT.

This clone was seen a single time. This rearrangement joins TRBV2 to TRBJ2-5; 9 bases map to TRBD2. V lost 6 bases to trimming and J lost 4 bases; unmatched junction nucleotides: 6. This CDR3 is built from 14 residues. Germline CDR1 and CDR2: SNHLY and FYNNEI. CDR3 in amino acids: CASRSGTSSETQYF. In DNA, the CDR3 is TGTGCCAGCAGATCCGGGACTAGCTCAGAGACCCAGTACTTC.